The 26 T cell receptor beta chains presented below share a single source sample, sequenced in a study of OX40 agonist ivuxolimab in advanced cancers. Assay: immunoSEQ multiplex PCR; the TCRdb copy retains only in-frame clones and omits some. The table has about 19,000 clones, 65% to 70% seen once; the top ten hold approximately 12%. The starting material was CD4+ or CD8+ T cells sorted from blood, obtained in a trial of the OX40 agonist ivuxolimab. These TCRs come from an adult with an advanced solid tumor such as melanoma, head and neck, liver or kidney cancer.

This clone has only a few counts. This chain joins TRBV6-1 and TRBJ2-7, with D perhaps TRBD1 (5 bases). This CDR3 has 13 amino acids. Trimming pared 8 bases from V and 0 bases from J, leaving 11 bases between. Germline lookup yields CDR1 MNHNS and CDR2 SASEGT. This CDR3 reads CASGASSSYEQYF. The CDR3 bases are TGTGCCAGCGGGGCCTCTTCCTCCTACGAGCAGTACTTC.

This chain connects TRBV7-8 to TRBJ2-1; 11 nucleotides line up with TRBD2. The ends lost 10 bases at V and 5 bases at J; junction bases unmatched: 10. From germline, CDR1 is SGHVS and CDR2 FQNEAQ. The CDR3 totals 15 residues. The CDR3 DNA reads TGTGCCACGACCGTCGGGACTAGCGGTGACAATGAGCAGTTCTTC. It codes for CATTVGTSGDNEQFF.

V and J are TRBV19 and TRBJ1-5, with D hard to call. Trimming removed 4 bases from V and 0 bases from J, with 7 bases in between. The CDR3 consists of 14 residues. Germline lookup yields CDR1 LNHDA and CDR2 SQIVND (reference sequence). This chain's CDR3 is CASSSDYSNQPQHF. In nucleotides, the CDR3 is TGTGCCAGTAGTAGTGATTATAGCAATCAGCCCCAGCATTTT.

The V gene is TRBV6-1, the J gene TRBJ1-3, with D possibly being TRBD1 (5 bases). CDR1 is MNHNS and CDR2 is SASEGT in the germline V gene. CDR3 length equals 16 residues. Trimming removed 4 bases from V and 0 bases from J, with 13 bases in between. The CDR3 protein is CASSGGSPGSGNTIYF. CDR3 coding DNA: TGTGCCAGCAGTGGGGGGTCACCAGGCTCTGGAAACACCATATATTTT.

V and J are TRBV27 and TRBJ2-3; D is unclear. The V and J ends lost 6 bases and 1 base respectively, with 8 bases between them. CDR3 length equals 13 residues. CDR1 and CDR2 (germline): MNHEY, SMNVEV (reference sequence). CDR3 in amino acids: CASSTSGTDTQYF. CDR3 sequence (DNA): TGTGCCAGCAGCACCTCCGGCACAGATACGCAGTATTTT.

The chain uses TRBV4-1 and TRBJ2-2, with D perhaps TRBD2 (5 bases). Deletions cut 5 bases from V and 7 bases from J, with 8 bases between. Per the germline V gene, CDR1 is MGHRA and CDR2 is YSYEKL. This CDR3 is built from 12 residues. Here the CDR3 reads CASSEAGGELFF. In DNA, the CDR3 is TGCGCCAGCAGCGAGGCGGGCGGGGAGCTGTTTTTT.

The rearrangement uses TRBV27 and TRBJ2-1; D possibly corresponds to TRBD2 (7 bases). The V gene's germline CDR1 is MNHEY and CDR2 SMNVEV (reference sequence). The CDR3 runs 15 residues. Trimming stripped 6 bases from V and 9 bases from J, with 21 bases between. The CDR3 sequence: CASSPTDGGGGEQFF. As DNA, the CDR3 is TGTGCCAGCAGCCCCACGGACGGGGGAGGGGGTGAGCAGTTCTTC.

This clone was seen a handful of times. The chain employs TRBV7-8 and TRBJ2-7; D possibly corresponds to TRBD1 (6 bases). Between the trimmed V and J ends, which lost 0 bases and 5 bases, there was a span of 8 bases. CDR3 length equals 13 residues. Germline CDR1 reads SGHVS; CDR2 reads FQNEAQ. The CDR3 bases are TGTGCCAGCAGCTTAGCTGCAGGGGACGAGCAGTACTTC. Protein product: CASSLAAGDEQYF.

V and J are TRBV28 and TRBJ2-1, with 9 bases aligning to TRBD2. Trimming took 5 bases from V and 8 from J; bases not matched to a gene: 25. CDR1 MDHEN and CDR2 SYDVKM come from the germline V gene. The CDR3 runs to 20 residues. The CDR3 DNA follows: TGTGCCAGCAGTCCCCTCTTGCGGGAGGGCCGGGAAGGAACCCTGGATGAGCAGTTCTTC. Amino acid sequence: CASSPLLREGREGTLDEQFF. The complete variable domain, with remaining parts taken from reference TRBV28 and TRBJ2-1, reads DVKVTQSSRYLVKRTGEKVFLECVQDMDHENMFWYRQDPGLGLRLIYFSYDVKMKEKGDIPEGYSVSREKKERFSLILESASTNQTSMYLCASSPLLREGREGTLDEQFFGPGTRLTVL.

This sequence joins TRBV11-2 and TRBJ1-1; possible D gene TRBD1, 6 bases. The ends were cut back, 3 bases at V and 7 bases at J, with 9 bases in the middle. Germline CDR1 SGHAT, CDR2 FQNNGV. The CDR3 extends over 12 amino acids. The DNA of the CDR3 is TGTGCCAGCAGCTTCTCAGGGGTTGAAGCTTTCTTT. The encoded protein is CASSFSGVEAFF.

The chain recombines TRBV19 with TRBJ1-6; the D gene is possibly TRBD1 (6 bases). The CDR3 is made up of 14 amino acids. Germline lookup yields CDR1 LNHDA and CDR2 SQIVND (reference sequence). The V end lost 0 bases, the J end lost 10 bases, and 10 bases lay between the germline ends. The CDR3 DNA reads as TGTGCCAGTAGTATAGAGGCAGGGGTGTCACCCCTCCACTTT. This sequence encodes CASSIEAGVSPLHF.

The CDR3 DNA follows: TGTGCCAGCAGCGTAGGACTAGCCTCAAGCTACGAGCAGTACTTC. Translated: CASSVGLASSYEQYF. The V and J genes are TRBV9 and TRBJ2-7; TRBD2 aligns across 7 bases. Germline V gene lookup returns CDR1 SGDLS and CDR2 YYNGEE. The CDR3 consists of 15 residues. V was clipped by 0 bases and J by 3 bases; unmatched bases: 6. Supplemented by reference TRBV9 and TRBJ2-7, the full variable domain reads DSGVTQTPKHLITATGQRVTLRCSPRSGDLSVYWYQQSLDQGLQFLIQYYNGEERAKGNILERFSAQQFPDLHSELNLSSLELGDSALYFCASSVGLASSYEQYFGPGTRLTVT.

The CDR3 sequence: CASSSLGEGTGNTIYF. The CDR3 nucleotides read TGTGCCAGCAGCTCTCTCGGGGAGGGCACTGGAAACACCATATATTTT. V and J are TRBV7-9 and TRBJ1-3; the D is unclear. CDR3 length: 16 residues. Trimming pared 4 bases from V and 2 bases from J, leaving 15 bases between. Germline V gene data show CDR1 as SEHNR and CDR2 as FQNEAQ (reference sequence).

This clone appeared a few times. The chain links TRBV10-2 to TRBJ2-7; no reliable D call. The CDR3 sequence is 12 residues long. From germline, CDR1 is WSHSY and CDR2 SAAADI. The ends were cut back, 4 bases at V and 2 bases at J, with 6 bases in the middle. CDR3 in amino acids: CASSGLAYEQYF. For the CDR3, the DNA is TGCGCCAGCAGTGGGCTCGCCTACGAGCAGTACTTC.

J is TRBJ2-7 and V is TRBV6-5; TRBD2 is a possible D gene (5 bases). The V gene's germline CDR1 is MNHEY and CDR2 SVGAGI. This CDR3 contains 15 residues. Trimming removed 5 bases at V and 5 bases at J, with 19 bases between. The CDR3 coding sequence is TGTGCCAGCAGTCCCAGCTGGTCGGGGTCTGACGAGCAGTACTTC. It translates to CASSPSWSGSDEQYF.

The chain employs TRBV28 and TRBJ2-1; 11 bases align to TRBD2. The CDR3 is made up of 17 amino acids. The germline CDR1 and CDR2 sequences are MDHEN and SYDVKM. The J segment lost 4 bases and the V segment lost 1 base, leaving 6 bases of the junction unmatched. CDR3 coding DNA: TGTGCCAGCAGTTTATCCCTTAGCGGGGGGGTATACAATGAGCAGTTCTTC. It specifies CASSLSLSGGVYNEQFF.

There are a few counts of this clone. The rearrangement joins TRBV19 to TRBJ2-3, with D perhaps matching TRBD2 (5 bases). The V gene lost 6 bases and the J gene lost 0 bases, with 7 bases spanning the gap. Germline-derived CDR1 and CDR2 are LNHDA and SQIVND (reference sequence). The CDR3 spans 13 residues. This chain's CDR3 is CASRLESTDTQYF. CDR3 DNA sequence: TGTGCCAGTAGACTAGAAAGCACAGATACGCAGTATTTT.

For this clone: The junction does not match germline at one end; this may be a read error. The sample holds other DNA sequences that translate to the same CDR3. The chain uses TRBV5-1 and TRBJ2-7, with D perhaps TRBD1 or TRBD2 (5 bases each). The CDR3 loop spans 13 amino acids. Germline lookup yields CDR1 SGHRS and CDR2 YFSETQ. Here the CDR3 reads CASSRDLGERQYF. As DNA, the CDR3 is TGTGCCAGCAGCCGGGACCTAGGGGAAAGGCAGTACTTC.

This clone came up many times. The V call is TRBV6-1, the J call TRBJ2-7; TRBD2 might be the D (5 bases). Germline CDR1 MNHNS, CDR2 SASEGT. The CDR3 extends over 15 amino acids. V was shortened by 0 bases and J by 2 bases, with 11 bases between the two germline ends. CDR3 coding DNA: TGTGCCAGCAGTGAAGCGGGGTCGGGAACCTACGAGCAGTACTTC. This gives the protein CASSEAGSGTYEQYF.

This rearrangement joins TRBV19 to TRBJ2-7; either TRBD1 or TRBD2 may supply D (5 bases each). The V end lost 4 bases, the J end lost 3 bases, and 13 bases lay between the germline ends. The CDR3 contains 14 residues. CDR1 LNHDA and CDR2 SQIVND come from the germline V gene (reference sequence). CDR3 DNA: TGTGCCAGTAGTACCGGGACGGTGGTCTACGAGCAGTACTTC. Its translation: CASSTGTVVYEQYF.

This clone was counted a few times. V is TRBV7-9 and J is TRBJ2-3; 7 bases line up with TRBD1. J was trimmed by 0 bases and V by 4 bases; bases with no gene match: 4. From germline, CDR1 is SEHNR and CDR2 FQNEAQ (reference sequence). The CDR3 is made up of 15 amino acids. The CDR3 protein is CASSSGQFSTDTQYF. The CDR3 DNA is TGTGCCAGCAGCTCGGGACAGTTTAGCACAGATACGCAGTATTTT.

The V and J genes are TRBV28 and TRBJ2-3, with D perhaps TRBD1 (5 bases). V dropped 4 bases and J dropped 5 bases, with 13 bases sitting between them. Germline V lookup: CDR1 MDHEN, CDR2 SYDVKM. The CDR3 extends over 14 amino acids. The CDR3, as DNA: TGTGCCAGCAGTTCCGGACAAGGCAAAGATACGCAGTATTTT. The encoded protein is CASSSGQGKDTQYF.

V gene TRBV29-1 combines with J gene TRBJ2-1; TRBD1 matches at 8 bases. Germline V gene data show CDR1 as SQVTM and CDR2 as ANQGSEA. The V segment lost 5 bases and the J segment 3 bases; nucleotides outside the gene matches: 6. This CDR3 comprises 14 residues. The CDR3 DNA follows: TGCAGCGTTACCGGGACAGGTATCTACAATGAGCAGTTCTTC. Translation gives CSVTGTGIYNEQFF.

The chain combines TRBV11-2 with TRBJ1-2; D is perhaps TRBD1 (5 bases). The CDR3 totals 14 residues. The V gene's germline CDR1 is SGHAT and CDR2 FQNNGV. The V and J ends lost 0 bases and 6 bases respectively, with 11 bases between them. The CDR3 loop reads CASSLDPRGDGYTF. CDR3 nucleotide sequence: TGTGCCAGCAGCTTAGATCCGCGAGGGGATGGCTACACCTTC. Full variable domain (rest looked up from reference TRBV11-2 and TRBJ1-2): EAGVAQSPRYKIIEKRQSVAFWCNPISGHATLYWYQQILGQGPKLLIQFQNNGVVDDSQLPKDRFSAERLKGVDSTLKIQPAKLEDSAVYLCASSLDPRGDGYTFGSGTRLTVV.

This clone was observed a few times. The rearrangement links TRBV27 to TRBJ2-7, with TRBD1 matching over 10 bases. J gave up 3 bases and V 3 bases, and 2 bases lay outside the gene matches. This CDR3 comprises 14 residues. Per germline, CDR1 MNHEY and CDR2 SMNVEV (reference sequence). The CDR3 loop is CASSFGTGDYEQYF. In DNA, the CDR3 is TGTGCCAGCAGTTTTGGGACAGGGGACTACGAGCAGTACTTC.

This clone was counted a few times. J is TRBJ2-7 and V is TRBV19, with TRBD2 matching 9 bases. The trim removed 5 bases at V and 2 bases at J, leaving 4 bases unmatched. Per germline, CDR1 LNHDA and CDR2 SQIVND (reference sequence). CDR3 length: 14 residues. The chain's CDR3 is CASSPTSGAYEQYF. In DNA form, the CDR3 reads TGTGCCAGTAGTCCGACTAGCGGTGCCTACGAGCAGTACTTC.